Listed below are T cell receptor beta chains from one sample, sequenced in a study of blood T cell repertoires in COVID-19. Measured with immunoSEQ multiplex PCR; TCRdb has only the in-frame clones, and not every one. The sample carries over 250,000 clones, over 85% recorded once. The sequenced sample was PBMCs or T cells enriched from blood (not recorded which). The source of these receptors is a man in his fifties or sixties who had recovered from COVID-19. The CDR3 runs from the conserved cysteine through the conserved F or W. The D gene is left open where the match is weak.

CDR3aa: CASRLTSGSYEQYF; CDR3nt: TGTGCAAGTCGCTTAACTAGCGGGAGCTACGAGCAGTACTTC; d_gene: .; v_gene: TRBV12-2; j_gene: TRBJ2-7; len: 14
CDR3aa: CASRVTGRNNSPLHF; CDR3nt: TGTGCCAGCAGGGTAACAGGGCGGAACAATTCACCCCTCCACTTT; d_gene: .; v_gene: TRBV3-1/TRBV3-2; j_gene: TRBJ1-6; len: 15
CDR3aa: CASRPTGMNSPLHF; CDR3nt: TGTGCCAGCAGGCCGACAGGGATGAATTCACCCCTCCACTTT; d_gene: TRBD1; v_gene: TRBV6-5; j_gene: TRBJ1-6; len: 14
CDR3aa: CASSEYPTGMRYEQYF; CDR3nt: TGTGCCAGCAGTGAATACCCGACAGGGATGCGCTACGAGCAGTACTTC; d_gene: TRBD1; v_gene: TRBV6-1; j_gene: TRBJ2-7; len: 16
CDR3aa: CASSQGANQPQHF; CDR3nt: TGCGCCAGCAGCCAGGGGGCGAATCAGCCCCAGCATTTT; d_gene: TRBD1; v_gene: TRBV5-1; j_gene: TRBJ1-5; len: 13
CDR3aa: CASSATGLARSTDTQYF; CDR3nt: TGTGCCAGTAGTGCGACGGGACTAGCGAGGAGCACAGATACGCAGTATTTT; d_gene: TRBD2; v_gene: TRBV19; j_gene: TRBJ2-3; len: 17
CDR3aa: CASSQGGLATYNEQFF; CDR3nt: TGTGCCAGTAGCCAAGGGGGACTAGCGACCTACAATGAGCAGTTCTTC; d_gene: TRBD2; v_gene: TRBV19; j_gene: TRBJ2-1; len: 16
CDR3aa: CASRPPGTGKAFF; CDR3nt: TGTGCCAGCAGGCCACCGGGGACAGGGAAGGCTTTCTTT; d_gene: TRBD1; v_gene: TRBV6-5; j_gene: TRBJ1-1; len: 13
CDR3aa: CASGPDRYYNSPLHF; CDR3nt: TGTGCCAGCGGACCCGACAGGTACTATAATTCACCCCTCCACTTT; d_gene: .; v_gene: TRBV6-5; j_gene: TRBJ1-6; len: 15
CDR3aa: CASSKRTGTTYNEQFF; CDR3nt: TGTGCCAGTAGCAAAAGGACAGGGACGACCTACAATGAGCAGTTCTTC; d_gene: TRBD1; v_gene: TRBV19; j_gene: TRBJ2-1; len: 16
CDR3aa: CAWSVGVTEAFF; CDR3nt: TGTGCCTGGAGTGTAGGGGTCACTGAAGCTTTCTTT; d_gene: .; v_gene: TRBV30; j_gene: TRBJ1-1; len: 12
CDR3aa: CASSSNYGYTF; CDR3nt: TGTGCCAGCAGCTCAAACTATGGCTACACCTTC; d_gene: .; v_gene: TRBV5-6; j_gene: TRBJ1-2; len: 11
CDR3aa: CASSIRGGDYEQYF; CDR3nt: TGTGCCAGTAGTATTAGGGGTGGGGACTACGAGCAGTACTTC; d_gene: .; v_gene: TRBV19; j_gene: TRBJ2-7; len: 14
CDR3aa: CASSSTDLPPGAQYF; CDR3nt: TGTGCCAGCAGCTCGACGGACCTCCCCCCAGGGGCGCAGTATTTT; d_gene: .; v_gene: TRBV9; j_gene: TRBJ2-3; len: 15
CDR3aa: CASSWTSGTYEQYF; CDR3nt: TGCGCCAGCAGTTGGACTAGCGGAACCTACGAGCAGTACTTC; d_gene: TRBD2; v_gene: TRBV5-1; j_gene: TRBJ2-7; len: 14
CDR3aa: CASSYSSWESSRGYTF; CDR3nt: TGTGCCAGCAGTTACTCCTCCTGGGAGTCGTCCCGGGGCTACACCTTC; d_gene: .; v_gene: TRBV6-5; j_gene: TRBJ1-2; len: 16
CDR3aa: CASSERAWWASGQETQYF; CDR3nt: TGTGCCAGCAGTGAAAGAGCGTGGTGGGCTAGCGGACAAGAGACCCAGTACTTC; d_gene: TRBD2; v_gene: TRBV6-1; j_gene: TRBJ2-5; len: 18
CDR3aa: CASSGGGYQPQHF; CDR3nt: TGTGCCAGCAGCGGAGGGGGCTACCAGCCCCAGCATTTT; d_gene: TRBD1; v_gene: TRBV5-6; j_gene: TRBJ1-5; len: 13
CDR3aa: CASSFQGWTEAFF; CDR3nt: TGTGCCAGCAGCTTTCAGGGGTGGACTGAAGCTTTCTTT; d_gene: .; v_gene: TRBV5-5; j_gene: TRBJ1-1; len: 13
CDR3aa: CASSSGTSGSRRGTGELFF; CDR3nt: TGCGCCAGCAGCTCTGGGACTAGCGGGTCCCGACGGGGCACCGGGGAGCTGTTTTTT; d_gene: TRBD2; v_gene: TRBV5-1; j_gene: TRBJ2-2; len: 19
CDR3aa: CASSYGTGRAGELFF; CDR3nt: TGTGCCAGCAGTTACGGGACAGGACGAGCCGGGGAGCTGTTTTTT; d_gene: TRBD1; v_gene: TRBV6-2/TRBV6-3; j_gene: TRBJ2-2; len: 15
CDR3aa: CASSYPGGIQYF; CDR3nt: TGTGCCAGCAGCTACCCGGGGGGAATACAGTACTTC; d_gene: TRBD2; v_gene: TRBV28; j_gene: TRBJ2-7; len: 12
CDR3aa: CASSLPGAGNTIYF; CDR3nt: TGTGCCAGCAGTCTGCCCGGGGCTGGAAACACCATATATTTT; d_gene: .; v_gene: TRBV28; j_gene: TRBJ1-3; len: 14